This T cell receptor beta chain emerged from a study of blood T cells in healthy people across ages. Study-level background: Capturing about one barcoded beta molecule per two T cells was achieved by template switching.

Each donor supplied 7.5 to 10 milliliters of peripheral blood. CDR1 is SGHTA, CDR2 FQGNSA, per germline. The CDR3 totals 14 residues. V gave up 8 bases and J gave up 9 bases; unmatched junction bases: 8. Using a J-beta primer mix together with a sample-barcoded 5' primer, a second PCR was run for roughly 7 to 11 cycles. Each cDNA molecule received a tag from a template-switch adaptor that had 12 random nucleotides. TCRdb re-called the 5' RACE reads through MiXCR, storing one row per CDR3 protein. The sample yields approximately 790,000 distinct CDR3 sequences, less than 80% seen once. This TCR came from a man younger than 40 in good health. The sample comprised blood. The chain uses TRBV7-2 and TRBJ2-1; 12 nucleotides agree with TRBD2. The CDR3 is CASGASGGAREQFF. The CDR3 coding sequence is TGTGCCAGCGGGGCTAGCGGGGGGGCCCGTGAGCAGTTCTTC.